This T cell receptor beta chain was sequenced for a study of T-cell reconstitution after alpha-beta-depleted transplantation in children. General study points: One year after transplant, T-cell counts and diversity came mostly from newly produced T cells.

Comment on this clonotype: As yet, its antigen is unknown.

Unique molecular identifiers were used in preparing the TCRbeta library. MiXCR, applied by TCRdb to the PCR reads, yields one record per CDR3 protein. The sample has approximately 520,000 distinct CDR3 sequences, approximately 10% seen once. The V and J ends lost 3 bases and 0 bases, in that order; junction bases with no gene match: 8. The germline V gene encodes CDR1 MGHRA and CDR2 YSYEKL. The CDR3 consists of 17 residues. The TCR sequence derives from a female patient between 2 and 10 years old who had a stem cell transplant for aplastic anemia, so the T cells may come from the graft donor. The sequences come from PBMCs, mostly from graft donor cells, collected 180 days after TCRalphabeta/CD19-depleted stem cell transplant. The V gene is TRBV4-1, the J gene TRBJ2-1, with TRBD2 identical over 7 bases. CDR3 region: CASSHSLAAGSYNEQFF. The CDR3 nucleotides read TGCGCCAGCAGCCATTCTCTAGCGGCAGGCTCCTACAATGAGCAGTTCTTC.